The present T cell receptor beta chain was sequenced within a study of a mutant IDH1 vaccine in newly diagnosed glioma. Clones were read by immunoSEQ multiplex PCR, and TCRdb kept only the in-frame ones, dropping some. This sample has some 60,000 clones, with 84% found just once. The length of the CDR3 is 15 residues. Trimming removed 4 bases from V and 7 bases from J, with 16 bases in between. Germline assignment: CDR1 MDHEN and CDR2 SYDVKM. Indicated time point: week 11, during vaccination. Every vaccination contained 300 ug of the mutant IDH1 20-mer peptide and was paired with topical imiquimod. For this clone: Antigen specificity is unknown.

The input for sequencing was PBMCs, taken from a glioma patient whose treatment included an IDH1 peptide vaccine. The receptor was isolated from a man aged 30 to 45 with glioma. This rearrangement joins TRBV28 to TRBJ1-4; D possibly corresponds to TRBD1 (5 bases). The chain's CDR3 is CASSSHQGDGEKLFF. For the CDR3, the DNA is TGTGCCAGCAGTTCACACCAGGGAGACGGTGAAAAACTGTTTTTT.